The 13 T cell receptor beta chains below come from one sample, sequenced in a study of long-term antiretroviral therapy in people with HIV. The authors ran the immunoSEQ assay, v3.0, at survey level. Sequenced by immunoSEQ multiplex PCR; TCRdb stores in-frame clones only, minus some. The sample consists of 20,000 to 25,000 clones, roughly 88% of them appearing once. The sequencing here drew on unsorted PBMCs, taken 1.2 years after starting antiretroviral therapy. These receptors were taken from a woman aged 40 to 50 with HIV.

This rearrangement joins TRBV7-2 to TRBJ2-7, with D perhaps matching TRBD1 or TRBD2 (6 bases each). CDR1 SGHTA and CDR2 FQGNSA come from the germline V gene. The CDR3 runs 15 residues. V dropped 2 bases and J dropped 0 bases, with 11 bases sitting between them. The CDR3 DNA is TGTGCCAGCAGCTTATCGGGGGCAACCTCCTACGAGCAGTACTTC. Translation: CASSLSGATSYEQYF.

This chain connects TRBV5-1 to TRBJ1-1, with D perhaps matching TRBD1 (5 bases). Trimming removed 4 bases at V and 1 base at J, with 8 bases between. In germline, CDR1 is SGHRS, CDR2 YFSETQ. The CDR3 has 13 amino acids. The CDR3 here is CASSHDRNTEAFF. CDR3 DNA sequence: TGCGCCAGCAGCCATGACAGGAACACTGAAGCTTTCTTT.

The genes are TRBV5-6 and TRBJ1-2, with D uncertain. This CDR3 contains 11 residues. Trimming removed 2 bases from V and 2 bases from J, with 1 base in between. Germline CDR1 SGHDT, CDR2 YYEEEE. This chain's CDR3 is CASSLNYGYTF. CDR3 coding DNA: TGTGCCAGCAGCTTAAACTATGGCTACACCTTC.

This clone has just one count. V gene TRBV25-1 combines with J gene TRBJ2-3, with 8 positions matching TRBD2. The CDR3 runs to 17 residues. The J segment lost 1 base and the V segment lost 2 bases, leaving 8 bases of the junction unmatched. From germline, CDR1 is MGHDK and CDR2 SYGVNS. In DNA, the CDR3 is TGTGCCAGCAGTGAAGTGCTCGGGACTAGTGGCACAGATACGCAGTATTTT. Protein: CASSEVLGTSGTDTQYF.

Details on this clone: The identical CDR3 is also encoded by other nucleotide sequences in the sample. The chain links TRBV7-9 to TRBJ1-1; 7 bases agree with TRBD1. The junction had 2 bases not matched to a gene; V was cut back by 6 bases and J by 4 bases. The CDR3 spans 12 residues. Germline values: CDR1 SEHNR, CDR2 FQNEAQ (reference sequence). This CDR3 reads CASSPGGTEAFF. The CDR3 nucleotides read TGTGCCAGCAGTCCAGGGGGCACTGAAGCTTTCTTT.

This sequence joins TRBV4-1 and TRBJ1-1; the match to TRBD1 covers 7 bases. Germline assignment: CDR1 MGHRA and CDR2 YSYEKL. V was pared by 1 base and J by 4 bases, with 9 bases of the junction left unmatched. The CDR3 totals 16 residues. The CDR3 nucleotides read TGCGCCAGCAGCCAAGTCATCTCCTGGGACAGCACTGAAGCTTTCTTT. As protein: CASSQVISWDSTEAFF.

The rearrangement joins TRBV29-1 to TRBJ1-2, with D possibly matching TRBD1 (5 bases). Germline V gene lookup returns CDR1 SQVTM and CDR2 ANQGSEA. This CDR3 comprises 12 residues. The CDR3 DNA reads as TGCAGGCCTTGCAGGGTAACCTATGGCTACACCTTC. Residues: CRPCRVTYGYTF.

The chain recombines TRBV28 with TRBJ1-2, with 7 nucleotides matching TRBD1. Germline V gives CDR1 MDHEN, CDR2 SYDVKM. Unmatched junction bases numbered 5, after V lost 6 bases and J lost 7 bases. This CDR3 has 12 residues. The CDR3 DNA reads TGTGCCAGCAGGACAGGGTCAGGTGGCTACACCTTC. Amino acid sequence: CASRTGSGGYTF.

The chain combines TRBV7-8 with TRBJ2-7, with D possibly TRBD1 on 6 matching bases. This CDR3 has 13 amino acids. Germline CDR1 and CDR2: SGHVS and FQNEAQ. Trimming shortened V by 4 bases and J by 3 bases, and 10 bases separated the two germline ends. The CDR3 loop reads CASSSHRVYEQYF. In DNA, the CDR3 is TGTGCCAGCAGCTCCCACAGGGTCTACGAGCAGTACTTC.

DNA for the CDR3: TGTGCCAGCAGCTTAGGGTCAAATAACATTCAGTACTTC. Its protein is CASSLGSNNIQYF. The rearrangement links TRBV7-9 to TRBJ2-4, with D unclear. Germline values: CDR1 SEHNR, CDR2 FQNEAQ (reference sequence). V lost 1 base and J lost 7, with 8 bases in between. The CDR3 spans 13 residues.

The J gene is TRBJ1-5, the V gene TRBV12-5; D might be TRBD1 (5 bases). Per the germline V gene, CDR1 is LGHNT and CDR2 is FRNRAP. This CDR3 contains 13 residues. V was shortened by 6 bases and J by 6 bases, with 12 bases between the two germline ends. The CDR3 sequence is CASGLTGGQPQHF. CDR3 nucleotide sequence: TGTGCTAGTGGCCTTACGGGGGGTCAGCCCCAGCATTTT.

This clone appeared once. The chain carries TRBV5-4 and TRBJ1-1; the D is unclear. Trimming stripped 0 bases from V and 1 base from J, with 10 bases between. Germline CDR1 and CDR2: SGHNT and YYREEE (reference sequence). This CDR3 has 15 amino acids. The CDR3 here is CASSLAGVPNTEAFF. Written as DNA, the CDR3 is TGTGCCAGCAGCTTGGCCGGGGTTCCGAACACTGAAGCTTTCTTT.

This chain uses TRBV6-5 with TRBJ2-3; D unclear. CDR1 is MNHEY, CDR2 SVGAGI, per germline. V lost 0 bases and J lost 2, with 12 bases in between. The CDR3 is 16 amino acids. The CDR3 sequence: CASSYSSGAYTDTQYF. In DNA, the CDR3 is TGTGCCAGCAGTTACTCGAGTGGAGCCTACACAGATACGCAGTATTTT.